This T cell receptor (beta chain) was observed in a study of vaccination and CD4 T cells after COVID-19. Across the whole study: A median of around 70 days (range 14 to 241) separated dose two from the taking of post-vaccine samples.

Concerning this clonotype: As yet, its antigen is unknown.

Trimming shortened V by 4 bases and J by 9 bases, and 13 bases separated the two germline ends. The CDR3 loop spans 13 amino acids. Germline CDR1 is MNHEY and CDR2 is SMNVEV (reference sequence). At the Johns Hopkins FTIC core, DNA taken from cultured CD4+ T cells was sequenced by way of the Oncomine TCR Beta short-read assay. A single record per CDR3 protein comes from TCRdb applying MiXCR to the PCR reads. The sample carries around 18,000 distinct CDR3 sequences, about three quarters recorded once. Treatment denoted: approximately nine-day PBMC culture with coronavirus spike peptide pools or control peptides (ViraFEST assay).

The V gene is TRBV27, the J gene TRBJ2-1; D is possibly TRBD2 (6 bases). Input material: CD4+ T cells from blood, cultured in vitro. This clonotype originated in a human donor who had recovered from COVID-19. CDR3 nucleotide sequence: TGTGCCAGCAGTTGGGGGGAAGGGAGTGAGCAGTTCTTC. Its protein is CASSWGEGSEQFF.